This T cell receptor beta chain comes out of a study of T-cell reconstitution after alpha-beta-depleted transplantation in children. This clonotype was seen at least ten times. What it binds is unknown. The CDR3 has 14 residues. V lost 6 bases, J lost 6 bases, and 15 bases lay in between. Per germline, CDR1 SGHVS and CDR2 FQNEAQ. Study-level results: Surviving recipient cells, namely T cells and thymic progenitors, were the source of high day-60 TCRbeta diversity in some patients. After one year, T-cell counts and TCRbeta diversity mostly came from new T cells.

A TCRbeta library incorporating unique molecular identifiers was prepared. TCRdb itself ran the PCR reads through MiXCR, one entry per CDR3 protein. The table shows over 200,000 distinct CDR3 sequences, with roughly a tenth occurring only once. The rearrangement joins TRBV7-8 to TRBJ1-5; D uncertain. The receptor's source is a child less than two years old with acute myeloid leukemia, due to receive a stem cell transplant. The sample consisted of PBMCs, taken before TCRalphabeta/CD19-depleted stem cell transplant. The CDR3 DNA follows: TGTGCCAGCAGTATACTAGGGATGGCTCAGCCCCAGCATTTT. It encodes CASSILGMAQPQHF.